This T cell receptor (beta chain) was recorded in a study of blood T cell repertoires in COVID-19. About the research overall: COVID-19 samples collected from the United States, Italy and Spain covered acute and convalescent phases. PBMCs, B-cell-depleted T cells, or T cells provided the cDNA or gDNA that made up the material.

Authors' analysis steps: Amplification of reference gene primers provided the estimated nucleated cell counts. Some clones are missing from TCRdb's copy, which holds only in-frame ones; the method was immunoSEQ multiplex PCR. D and trimming come from the DNA, and the V and J calls and clone size come from that table. The table lists 150,000 or so clones, roughly 86% of them singletons. J lost 3 bases, V lost 2 bases, and 8 bases had no gene match. The CDR3 runs to 16 residues. The germline CDR1 and CDR2 sequences are SGDLS and YYNGEE. The V call is TRBV9, the J call TRBJ2-5, with 9 bases aligning to TRBD1. Sequencing was carried out using peripheral blood. The TCR originated in a human donor with acute or convalescent COVID-19. The donor label of this sample is uncertain. The CDR3 region has the DNA TGTGCCAGCAGCGTGCGACCCGGGACAGGGAAAGAGACCCAGTACTTC. As protein: CASSVRPGTGKETQYF.